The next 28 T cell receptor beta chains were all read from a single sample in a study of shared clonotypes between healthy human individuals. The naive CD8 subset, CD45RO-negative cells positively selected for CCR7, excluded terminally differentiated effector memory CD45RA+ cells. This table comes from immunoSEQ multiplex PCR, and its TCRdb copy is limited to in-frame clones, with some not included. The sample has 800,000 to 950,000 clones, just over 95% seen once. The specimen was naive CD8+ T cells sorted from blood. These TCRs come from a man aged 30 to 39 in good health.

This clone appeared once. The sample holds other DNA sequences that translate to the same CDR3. CDR3 nucleotide sequence: TGTGCCAGCAGCTCGGGACTTCAAGAGACCCAGTACTTC. This sequence encodes CASSSGLQETQYF. The J gene is TRBJ2-5, the V gene TRBV7-9; a weak D match, TRBD2 (6 bases). CDR3 length: 13 residues. Trimming took 4 bases from V and 2 from J, leaving 8 bases between them. Germline CDR1 is SEHNR and CDR2 is FQNEAQ (reference sequence).

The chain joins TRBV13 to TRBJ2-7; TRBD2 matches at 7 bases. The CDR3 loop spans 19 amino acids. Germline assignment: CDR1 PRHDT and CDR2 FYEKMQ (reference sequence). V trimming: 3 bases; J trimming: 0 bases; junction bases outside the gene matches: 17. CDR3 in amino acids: CASSFTSDPIRRSSYEQYF. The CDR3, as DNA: TGTGCCAGCAGCTTCACTAGCGATCCCATAAGACGGTCCTCCTACGAGCAGTACTTC.

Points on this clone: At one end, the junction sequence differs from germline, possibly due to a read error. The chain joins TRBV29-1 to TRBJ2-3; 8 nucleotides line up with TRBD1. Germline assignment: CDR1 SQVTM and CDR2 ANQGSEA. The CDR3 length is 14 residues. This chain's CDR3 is CSVSIPDRAEFCIF. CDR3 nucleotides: TGCAGCGTCTCAATTCCGGACAGGGCCGAGTTTTGCATTTTT.

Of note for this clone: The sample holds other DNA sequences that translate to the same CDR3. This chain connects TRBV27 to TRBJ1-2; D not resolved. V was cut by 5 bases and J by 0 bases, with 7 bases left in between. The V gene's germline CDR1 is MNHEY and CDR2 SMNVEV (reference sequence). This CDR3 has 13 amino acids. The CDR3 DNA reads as TGTGCCAGCAGTCAGAGTGCTAACTATGGCTACACCTTC. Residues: CASSQSANYGYTF.

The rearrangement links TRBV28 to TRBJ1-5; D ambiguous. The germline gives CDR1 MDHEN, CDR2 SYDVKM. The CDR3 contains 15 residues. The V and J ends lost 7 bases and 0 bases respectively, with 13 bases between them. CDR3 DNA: TGTGCCAGCACCCCCTCCTTTAATAGCAATCAGCCCCAGCATTTT. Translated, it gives CASTPSFNSNQPQHF.

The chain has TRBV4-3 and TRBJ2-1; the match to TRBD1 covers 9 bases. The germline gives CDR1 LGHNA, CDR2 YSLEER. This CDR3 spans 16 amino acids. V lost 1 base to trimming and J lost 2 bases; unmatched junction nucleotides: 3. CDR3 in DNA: TGCGCCAGCAGCCAAGGGCGACAGGGGGCCTACAATGAGCAGTTCTTC. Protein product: CASSQGRQGAYNEQFF.

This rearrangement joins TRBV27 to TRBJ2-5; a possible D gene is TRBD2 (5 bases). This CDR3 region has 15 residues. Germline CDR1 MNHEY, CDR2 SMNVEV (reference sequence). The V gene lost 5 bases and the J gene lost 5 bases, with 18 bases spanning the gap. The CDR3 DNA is TGTGCCAGCAGTCCCCCAGAGGGTCTGGGGGAGACCCAGTACTTC. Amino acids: CASSPPEGLGETQYF.

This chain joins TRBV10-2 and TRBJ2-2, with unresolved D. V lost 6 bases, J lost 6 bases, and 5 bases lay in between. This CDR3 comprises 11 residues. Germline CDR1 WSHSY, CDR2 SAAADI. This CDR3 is CASSPSGELFF. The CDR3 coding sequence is TGCGCCAGCAGCCCCTCCGGGGAGCTGTTTTTT.

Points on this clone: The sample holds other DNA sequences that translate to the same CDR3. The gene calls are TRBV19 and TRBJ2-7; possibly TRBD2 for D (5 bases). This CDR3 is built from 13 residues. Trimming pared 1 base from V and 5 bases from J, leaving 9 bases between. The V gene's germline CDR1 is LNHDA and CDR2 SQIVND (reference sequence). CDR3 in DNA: TGTGCCAGTAGTATAGTAGAGGGTAACGAGCAGTACTTC. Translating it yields CASSIVEGNEQYF. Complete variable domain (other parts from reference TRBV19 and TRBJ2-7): DGGITQSPKYLFRKEGQNVTLSCEQNLNHDAMYWYRQDPGQGLRLIYYSQIVNDFQKGDIAEGYSVSREKKESFPLTVTSAQKNPTAFYLCASSIVEGNEQYFGPGTRLTVT.

In DNA form, the CDR3 reads TGTGCCAGCAGTGGGGGTTCCCTAGGCAATCAGCCCCAGCATTTT. Protein sequence: CASSGGSLGNQPQHF. This chain joins TRBV6-6 and TRBJ1-5; perhaps TRBD1 as D (5 bases). Germline CDR1 is MNHNY and CDR2 is SVGAGI (reference sequence). The CDR3 extends over 15 amino acids. V was cut by 5 bases and J by 2 bases, with 13 bases left in between.

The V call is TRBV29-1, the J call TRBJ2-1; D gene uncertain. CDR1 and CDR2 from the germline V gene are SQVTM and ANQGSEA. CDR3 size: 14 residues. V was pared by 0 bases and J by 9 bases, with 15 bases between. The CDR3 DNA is TGCAGCGTTGAAGATCGGAGTGACCTTGGTGAGCAGTTCTTC. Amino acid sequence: CSVEDRSDLGEQFF.

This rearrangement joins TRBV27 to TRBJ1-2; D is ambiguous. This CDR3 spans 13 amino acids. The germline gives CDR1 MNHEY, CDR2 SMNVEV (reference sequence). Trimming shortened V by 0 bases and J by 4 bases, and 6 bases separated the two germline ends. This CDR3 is CASSLSDGYGYTF. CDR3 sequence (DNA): TGTGCCAGCAGTTTATCGGACGGCTATGGCTACACCTTC.

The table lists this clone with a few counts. The DNA for the CDR3 is TGTGCCAGCAGTTACTCGTACGCGGGTCAAGAGACCCAGTACTTC. Amino acid sequence: CASSYSYAGQETQYF. The chain combines TRBV6-5 with TRBJ2-5; perhaps TRBD2 as D (5 bases). Trimming took off 0 bases at V and 2 bases at J, with 10 bases between the two ends. This CDR3 is built from 15 residues. CDR1 is MNHEY and CDR2 is SVGAGI in the germline V gene.

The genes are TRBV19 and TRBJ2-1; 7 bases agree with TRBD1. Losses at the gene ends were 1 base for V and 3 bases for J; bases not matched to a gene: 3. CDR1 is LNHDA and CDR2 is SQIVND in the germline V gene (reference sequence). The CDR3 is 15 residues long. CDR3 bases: TGTGCCAGTAGTATAGCGGGGACAGTCTACAATGAGCAGTTCTTC. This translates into CASSIAGTVYNEQFF.

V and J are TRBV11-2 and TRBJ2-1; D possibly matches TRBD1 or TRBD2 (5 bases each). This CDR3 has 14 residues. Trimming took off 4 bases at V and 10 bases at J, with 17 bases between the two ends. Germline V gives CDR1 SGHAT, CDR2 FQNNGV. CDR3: CASSSRDRGWEQFF. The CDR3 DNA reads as TGTGCCAGCAGCTCCCGGGACCGGGGATGGGAGCAGTTCTTC. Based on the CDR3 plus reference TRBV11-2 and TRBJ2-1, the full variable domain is EAGVAQSPRYKIIEKRQSVAFWCNPISGHATLYWYQQILGQGPKLLIQFQNNGVVDDSQLPKDRFSAERLKGVDSTLKIQPAKLEDSAVYLCASSSRDRGWEQFFGPGTRLTVL.

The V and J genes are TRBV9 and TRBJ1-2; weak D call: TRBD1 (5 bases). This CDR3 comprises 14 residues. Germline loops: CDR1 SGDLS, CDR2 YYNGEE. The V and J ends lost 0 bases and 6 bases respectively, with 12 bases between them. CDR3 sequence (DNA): TGTGCCAGCAGCGTAGTTGGCGGAGGGGATGGCTACACCTTC. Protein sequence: CASSVVGGGDGYTF.

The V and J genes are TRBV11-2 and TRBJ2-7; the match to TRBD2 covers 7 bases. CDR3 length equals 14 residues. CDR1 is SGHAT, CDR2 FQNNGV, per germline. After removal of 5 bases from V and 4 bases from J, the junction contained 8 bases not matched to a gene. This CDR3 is CASSAPGLQYEQYF. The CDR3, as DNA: TGTGCCAGCAGCGCACCGGGACTACAATACGAGCAGTACTTC. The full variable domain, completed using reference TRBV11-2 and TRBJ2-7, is EAGVAQSPRYKIIEKRQSVAFWCNPISGHATLYWYQQILGQGPKLLIQFQNNGVVDDSQLPKDRFSAERLKGVDSTLKIQPAKLEDSAVYLCASSAPGLQYEQYFGPGTRLTVT.

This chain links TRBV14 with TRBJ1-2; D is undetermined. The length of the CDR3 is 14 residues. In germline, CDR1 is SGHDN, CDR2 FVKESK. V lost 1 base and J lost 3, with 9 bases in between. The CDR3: CASSQGPDDYGYTF. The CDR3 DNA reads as TGTGCCAGCAGCCAAGGCCCAGATGACTATGGCTACACCTTC.

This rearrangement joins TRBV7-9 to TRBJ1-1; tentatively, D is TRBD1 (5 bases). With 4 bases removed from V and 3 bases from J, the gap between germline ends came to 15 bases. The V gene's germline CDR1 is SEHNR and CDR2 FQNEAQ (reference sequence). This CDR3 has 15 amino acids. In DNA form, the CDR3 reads TGTGCCAGCAGCTCAGAGACAGCGAGTTACACTGAAGCTTTCTTT. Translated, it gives CASSSETASYTEAFF. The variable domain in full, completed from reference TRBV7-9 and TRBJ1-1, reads DTGVSQNPRHKITKRGQNVTFRCDPISEHNRLYWYRQTLGQGPEFLTYFQNEAQLEKSRLLSDRFSAERPKGSFSTLEIQRTEQGDSAMYLCASSSETASYTEAFFGQGTRLTVV.

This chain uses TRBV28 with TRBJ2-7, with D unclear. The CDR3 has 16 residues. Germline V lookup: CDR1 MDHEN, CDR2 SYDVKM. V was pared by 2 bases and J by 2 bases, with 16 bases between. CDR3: CASSLDTGRTAYEQYF. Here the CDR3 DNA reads TGTGCCAGCAGTTTAGATACCGGCAGGACCGCCTACGAGCAGTACTTC.

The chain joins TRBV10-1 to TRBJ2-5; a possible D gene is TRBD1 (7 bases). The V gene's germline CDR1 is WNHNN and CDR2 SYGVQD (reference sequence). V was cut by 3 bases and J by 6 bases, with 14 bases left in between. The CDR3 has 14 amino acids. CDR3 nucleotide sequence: TGCGCCAGCAGTGACTTCAGGGGGGAAAAGACCCAGTACTTC. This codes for CASSDFRGEKTQYF.

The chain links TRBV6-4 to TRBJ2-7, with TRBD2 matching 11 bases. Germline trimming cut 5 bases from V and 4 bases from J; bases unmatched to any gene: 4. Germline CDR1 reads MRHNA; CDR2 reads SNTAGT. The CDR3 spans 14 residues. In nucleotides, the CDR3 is TGTGCCAGCAGTCTACTAGCGGGAGCATACGAGCAGTACTTC. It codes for CASSLLAGAYEQYF.

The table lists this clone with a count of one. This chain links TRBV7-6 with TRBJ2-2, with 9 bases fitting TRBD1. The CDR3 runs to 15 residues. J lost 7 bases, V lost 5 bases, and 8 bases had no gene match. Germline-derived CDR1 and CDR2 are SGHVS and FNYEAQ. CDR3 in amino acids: CASSDRDREGGELFF. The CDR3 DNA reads TGTGCCAGCAGCGACCGGGACAGGGAAGGCGGGGAGCTGTTTTTT.

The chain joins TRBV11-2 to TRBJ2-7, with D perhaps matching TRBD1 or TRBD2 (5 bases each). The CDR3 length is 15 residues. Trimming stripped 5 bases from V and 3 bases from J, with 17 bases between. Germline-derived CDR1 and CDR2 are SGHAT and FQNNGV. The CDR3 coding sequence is TGTGCCAGCAGCCCCCAGACCGGGACGAACTACGAGCAGTACTTC. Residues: CASSPQTGTNYEQYF. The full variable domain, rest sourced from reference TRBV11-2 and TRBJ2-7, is EAGVAQSPRYKIIEKRQSVAFWCNPISGHATLYWYQQILGQGPKLLIQFQNNGVVDDSQLPKDRFSAERLKGVDSTLKIQPAKLEDSAVYLCASSPQTGTNYEQYFGPGTRLTVT.

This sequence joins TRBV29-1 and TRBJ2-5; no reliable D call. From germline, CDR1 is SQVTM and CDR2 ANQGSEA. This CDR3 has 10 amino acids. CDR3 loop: CTRKQETQYF. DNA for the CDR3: TGCACACGGAAACAAGAGACCCAGTACTTC.

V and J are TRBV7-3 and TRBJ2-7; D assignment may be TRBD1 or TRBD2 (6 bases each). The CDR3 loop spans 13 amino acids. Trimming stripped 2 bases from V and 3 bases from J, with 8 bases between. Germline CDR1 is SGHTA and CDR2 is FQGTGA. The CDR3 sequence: CASSLGGGYEQYF. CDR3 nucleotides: TGTGCCAGCAGCTTAGGAGGGGGCTACGAGCAGTACTTC.

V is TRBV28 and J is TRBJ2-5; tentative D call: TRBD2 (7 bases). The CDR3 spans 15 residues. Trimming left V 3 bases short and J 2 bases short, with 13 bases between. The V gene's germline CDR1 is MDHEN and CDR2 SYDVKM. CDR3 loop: CASSFRAGAQETQYF. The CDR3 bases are TGTGCCAGCAGTTTCCGGGCGGGGGCTCAAGAGACCCAGTACTTC.

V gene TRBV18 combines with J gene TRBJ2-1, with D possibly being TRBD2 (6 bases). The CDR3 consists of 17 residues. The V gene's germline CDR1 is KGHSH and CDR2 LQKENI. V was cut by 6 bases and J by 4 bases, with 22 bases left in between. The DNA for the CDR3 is TGTGCCAGCTCTAACCAAGGCGGGAACTCGTGGTACAATGAGCAGTTCTTC. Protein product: CASSNQGGNSWYNEQFF.